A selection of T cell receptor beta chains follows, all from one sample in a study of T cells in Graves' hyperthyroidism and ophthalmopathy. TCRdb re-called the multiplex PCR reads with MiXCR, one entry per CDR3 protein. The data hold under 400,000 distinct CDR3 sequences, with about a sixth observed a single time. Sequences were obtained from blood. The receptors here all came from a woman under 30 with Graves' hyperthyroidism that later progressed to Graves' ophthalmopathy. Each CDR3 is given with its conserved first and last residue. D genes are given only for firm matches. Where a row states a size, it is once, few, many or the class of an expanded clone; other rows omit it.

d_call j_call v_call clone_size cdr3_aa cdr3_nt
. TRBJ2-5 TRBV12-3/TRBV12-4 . CASSVRTEETQYF TGTGCCAGCAGTGTGCGAACTGAAGAGACCCAGTACTTC
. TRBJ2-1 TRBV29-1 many CSVENQILEQFF TGCAGCGTTGAAAATCAGATACTCGAGCAGTTCTTC
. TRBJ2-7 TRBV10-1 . CASSEDLLLQQYF TGCGCCAGCAGTGAGGACTTACTTCTCCAGCAGTACTTC
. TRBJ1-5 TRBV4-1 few CASSQDHYVDQPQHF TGCGCCAGCAGCCAAGATCACTATGTGGATCAGCCCCAGCATTTT
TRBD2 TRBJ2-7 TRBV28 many CASSSGLAAYYEQYF TGTGCCAGCAGTTCCGGACTAGCGGCTTACTACGAGCAGTACTTC
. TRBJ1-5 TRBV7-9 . CASSFSGGGNQPQHF TGTGCCAGCAGCTTTAGCGGCGGGGGGAATCAGCCCCAGCATTTT
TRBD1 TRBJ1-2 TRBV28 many CASSQDRGQYTF TGTGCCAGCAGCCAGGACAGGGGGCAGTACACCTTC
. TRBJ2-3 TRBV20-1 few CSAALTDTQYF TGCAGTGCGGCTTTAACAGATACGCAGTATTTT
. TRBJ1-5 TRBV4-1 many CASSPGEAGVPPQHF TGCGCCAGCAGCCCAGGGGAGGCAGGCGTCCCGCCCCAGCATTTT
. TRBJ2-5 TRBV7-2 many CASSQGQETQYF TGTGCCAGCAGCCAGGGGCAAGAGACCCAGTACTTC
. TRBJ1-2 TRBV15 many CATSKDSLYGYTF TGTGCCACCAGCAAGGACAGCCTCTATGGCTACACCTTC
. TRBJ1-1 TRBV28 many CASSRGGTEAFF TGCGCCAGCAGCAGGGGTGGCACTGAAGCTTTCTTT